This is a list of T cell receptor beta chains from one sample in a study of cytomegalovirus exposure and HLA in healthy donors. TCRdb's copy holds only in-frame clones and misses some; the assay was immunoSEQ multiplex PCR. In the table there are approximately 76,000 clones, 94% of which are singletons. Source material: PBMCs. The source of these receptors is a young woman in good health and CMV-seronegative. Each CDR3 is given with its conserved first and last residue. Each record gives: J gene, V gene, CDR3 protein.

J: TRBJ2-3; V: TRBV6-5; CDR3: CASSYGGAGLDTQYF
J: TRBJ2-1; V: TRBV4-2; CDR3: CASSQGTGREYNEQFF
J: TRBJ1-2; V: TRBV6-1; CDR3: CASSEALVRADGYTF
J: TRBJ2-1; V: TRBV6-4; CDR3: CASSADSTNEQFF
J: TRBJ1-2; V: TRBV5-6; CDR3: CASSPGLGGRGYTF
J: TRBJ2-1; V: TRBV5-6; CDR3: CASSFVTRGNEQFF
J: TRBJ2-7; V: TRBV6-1; CDR3: CASSEEGQGFYEQYF
J: TRBJ2-1; V: TRBV27; CDR3: CASSDRGAGYNEQFF
J: TRBJ2-7; V: TRBV28; CDR3: CASRLTGTGVLEQYF
J: TRBJ1-4; V: TRBV29-1; CDR3: CSAAQDWSEKLFF
J: TRBJ2-7; V: TRBV11-2; CDR3: CASSLTGTSGAYEQYF
J: TRBJ1-4; V: TRBV11-2; CDR3: CASTKRTPGTGVEKLFF
J: TRBJ2-7; V: TRBV19; CDR3: CASSNAPGEQYF
J: TRBJ2-6; V: TRBV19; CDR3: CASIFTGGGANVLTF
J: TRBJ1-1; V: TRBV19; CDR3: CASSTGGVTEAFF
J: TRBJ1-5; V: TRBV28; CDR3: CASRKQGFNQPQHF
J: TRBJ2-7; V: TRBV10-3; CDR3: CAISESVRGYEQYF
J: TRBJ2-3; V: TRBV7-8; CDR3: CASSSRLPTSTDTQYF
J: TRBJ2-1; V: TRBV7-2; CDR3: CASSPPRDRAVGQFF
J: TRBJ1-1; V: TRBV14; CDR3: CASSPWGTGARGDTEAFF
J: TRBJ2-7; V: TRBV4-2; CDR3: CASSQGGGQQFEQYF
J: TRBJ2-5; V: TRBV7-9; CDR3: CASSSIEQGHSYQETQYF
J: TRBJ1-2; V: TRBV4-1; CDR3: CASSPQGRLGYTF
J: TRBJ2-7; V: TRBV30; CDR3: CAWSLGTYSYEQYF
J: TRBJ2-5; V: TRBV7-6; CDR3: CASSLGGRGYETQYF
J: TRBJ2-1; V: TRBV11-3; CDR3: CASSPRIAGVRYNEQFF
J: TRBJ1-2; V: TRBV28; CDR3: CASRTNRGAYGYTF
J: TRBJ1-4; V: TRBV6-1; CDR3: CASLEQGGGKKLFF
J: TRBJ2-2; V: TRBV10-3; CDR3: CAISENQRGSNTGELFF
J: TRBJ2-7; V: TRBV5-1; CDR3: CASSADPDGLLNF
J: TRBJ2-5; V: TRBV6-1; CDR3: CASSVLAGAEETQYF
J: TRBJ2-2; V: TRBV7-3; CDR3: CATSGAGGFTGELFF
J: TRBJ2-3; V: TRBV11-3; CDR3: CASSLGPSGYTDTQYF
J: TRBJ2-5; V: TRBV5-1; CDR3: CASSPIISGTRVGQETQYF
J: TRBJ2-1; V: TRBV6-5; CDR3: CASSLAGGPVVNEQFF
J: TRBJ2-3; V: TRBV4-1; CDR3: CASSQSTQGSTDTQYF
J: TRBJ1-1; V: TRBV5-4; CDR3: CASSLALQGGTEAFF
J: TRBJ2-1; V: TRBV19; CDR3: CASSIVGRSYNEQFF
J: TRBJ1-1; V: TRBV5-8; CDR3: CASSRGWFMNTEAFF
J: TRBJ2-7; V: TRBV2; CDR3: CASSGPRAMWDRVFDEQYF
J: TRBJ2-7; V: TRBV6-5; CDR3: CASSYSGQGPYEQYF
J: TRBJ2-7; V: TRBV27; CDR3: CASSFLLAGVYEQYF
J: TRBJ2-2; V: TRBV27; CDR3: CASSLGGGRRDTGELFF
J: TRBJ2-5; V: TRBV4-2; CDR3: CASSQALAGGSGETQYF
J: TRBJ2-7; V: TRBV7-2; CDR3: CASSMTPSYEQYF
J: TRBJ2-5; V: TRBV7-9; CDR3: CASSYFSGRVQETQYF